The 14 T cell receptor beta chains below come from one sample, sequenced in a study of molecular identifiers for immune sequencing clone quantification. One entry per CDR3 protein results from TCRdb running MiXCR on the PCR reads. The sample lists around 470,000 distinct CDR3 sequences; roughly 24% were seen once. The sequencing sample was made of naive CD8+ T cells from blood, with Jurkat cell RNA spiked in. Subset noted: FACS-sorted CD8+CD4-CCR7+CD45RA+ naive T cells. The origin of the receptors is a human donor in good health. Some libraries in this study had Jurkat cell RNA spiked in.

This clonotype was detected many times. This sequence joins TRBV6-1 and TRBJ2-7; tentatively, D is TRBD1 (5 bases). CDR1 MNHNS and CDR2 SASEGT come from the germline V gene. CDR3 size: 14 residues. The ends were cut back, 1 base at V and 2 bases at J, with 9 bases in the middle. The CDR3 sequence is CASSEVAGPYEQYF. The CDR3 bases are TGTGCCAGCAGTGAAGTTGCAGGGCCCTACGAGCAGTACTTC.

This clonotype was observed a few times. DNA of the CDR3: TGTGCCAGCAGCACCCGCCCCCCGGGACTAGCGTACTACAATGAGCAGTTCTTC. Amino acids: CASSTRPPGLAYYNEQFF. The chain has TRBV9 and TRBJ2-1; 10 bases agree with TRBD2. The CDR3 extends over 18 amino acids. With V trimmed by 4 bases and J by 3 bases, 13 bases remained unmatched. Looked up from germline, CDR1 is SGDLS and CDR2 is YYNGEE. Together with reference TRBV9 and TRBJ2-1, the CDR3 gives the full variable domain: DSGVTQTPKHLITATGQRVTLRCSPRSGDLSVYWYQQSLDQGLQFLIQYYNGEERAKGNILERFSAQQFPDLHSELNLSSLELGDSALYFCASSTRPPGLAYYNEQFFGPGTRLTVL.

This clonotype was observed a few times. The chain joins TRBV9 to TRBJ2-7; the D gene could be TRBD1 or TRBD2 (5 bases each). Germline assignment: CDR1 SGDLS and CDR2 YYNGEE. The CDR3 extends over 13 amino acids. The germline V and J ends were trimmed by 0 bases and 6 bases, with 10 bases remaining between them. The DNA for the CDR3 is TGTGCCAGCAGCGTAGATGGGGGTTTCGAGCAGTACTTC. Its translation: CASSVDGGFEQYF.

This clonotype came up a few times. The J gene is TRBJ2-5, the V gene TRBV7-9; D is possibly TRBD2 (6 bases). The CDR3 length is 16 residues. Deletions cut 5 bases from V and 4 bases from J, with 20 bases between. The germline V gene has CDR1 SEHNR and CDR2 FQNEAQ (reference sequence). The CDR3 region is CASSPWTGRLGETQYF. CDR3 nucleotide sequence: TGTGCCAGCAGCCCCTGGACCGGACGACTAGGAGAGACCCAGTACTTC.

Remarks on this clonotype: Just one base apart from a much larger clone, this may be a read error. V gene TRBV27 combines with J gene TRBJ2-7; the D gene could be TRBD1 or TRBD2 (6 bases each). Trimming stripped 8 bases from V and 9 bases from J, with 20 bases between. CDR1 and CDR2 (germline): MNHEY, SMNVEV (reference sequence). This CDR3 spans 13 amino acids. The CDR3: CASGSRGQSGQYF. The CDR3 DNA is TGTGCCAGCGGGTCTCGGGGGCAGAGCGGGCAGTACTTC.

This chain links TRBV30 with TRBJ1-2, with 7 bases aligning to TRBD1. The CDR3 totals 14 residues. Trimming took 4 bases from V and 1 from J; bases not matched to a gene: 6. The germline V gene has CDR1 GTSNPN and CDR2 SVGIG (reference sequence). The CDR3 here is CAWTTGTVNYGYTF. CDR3 coding DNA: TGTGCCTGGACCACCGGGACAGTTAACTATGGCTACACCTTC.

This clonotype was recorded only once. The chain combines TRBV30 with TRBJ1-6, with no clear D. The CDR3 length is 16 residues. Germline values: CDR1 GTSNPN, CDR2 SVGIG (reference sequence). V was pared by 1 base and J by 5 bases, with 15 bases between. CDR3 region: CAWSALYSDNNSPLHF. As DNA, the CDR3 is TGTGCCTGGAGTGCCCTATACTCCGACAATAATTCACCCCTCCACTTT.

This clonotype was found many times. The V and J genes are TRBV4-1 and TRBJ1-5, with no clear D. V lost 0 bases and J lost 0, with 6 bases in between. Germline V gene data show CDR1 as MGHRA and CDR2 as YSYEKL. This CDR3 contains 15 residues. CDR3 bases: TGCGCCAGCAGCCAAGAGGAGTATAGCAATCAGCCCCAGCATTTT. It encodes CASSQEEYSNQPQHF.

There are many counts of this clonotype. The V call is TRBV28, the J call TRBJ1-3, with 7 bases identical to TRBD1. The CDR3 is 15 amino acids. V lost 6 bases, J lost 0 bases, and 5 bases stayed unmatched. Germline lookup yields CDR1 MDHEN and CDR2 SYDVKM. CDR3 region: CASSVDRDSGNTIYF. Here the CDR3 DNA reads TGTGCCAGCAGCGTTGACAGGGACTCTGGAAACACCATATATTTT.

This clonotype was detected only a few times. J is TRBJ2-3 and V is TRBV19, with 7 nucleotides matching TRBD2. This CDR3 is 16 amino acids long. Germline CDR1 reads LNHDA; CDR2 reads SQIVND (reference sequence). J was trimmed by 5 bases and V by 5 bases; bases with no gene match: 13. CDR3 sequence: CASSPTGGWRGDTQYF. The CDR3 nucleotides read TGTGCCAGTAGTCCCACGGGGGGATGGCGTGGAGATACGCAGTATTTT.

Only a few counts were recorded for this clonotype. The chain carries TRBV5-1 and TRBJ2-7, with 9 bases aligning to TRBD1. V trimming: 1 base; J trimming: 7 bases; junction bases outside the gene matches: 6. Germline V gives CDR1 SGHRS, CDR2 YFSETQ. This CDR3 region has 14 residues. The CDR3 region has the DNA TGCGCCAGCAGCTTGACAGGGGGCCAGGGTGAGCAGTACTTC. Protein product: CASSLTGGQGEQYF.

As regards this clonotype: Since a much larger clone is just one base distant, this may be a read error. The rearrangement joins TRBV6-2 or TRBV6-3 to TRBJ2-1; D possibly corresponds to TRBD1 (5 bases). There are 14 residues in the CDR3. From germline, CDR1 is MNHEY and CDR2 SVGEGT. The CDR3, as DNA: TGTGCCAGCGGTTACGACAGTTCCTACAATGAGCAGTTCTTC. This codes for CASGYDSSYNEQFF.

The chain has TRBV12-3 or TRBV12-4 and TRBJ2-1, with TRBD2 matching 13 bases. CDR3 size: 16 residues. V lost 4 bases to trimming and J lost 2 bases; unmatched junction nucleotides: 2. DNA for the CDR3: TGTGCCAGCAGTTCAGGGACTAGCGGGACCTACAATGAGCAGTTCTTC. This codes for CASSSGTSGTYNEQFF.

This clonotype was observed a single time. One base away lies a much larger clone, so this may be a sequencing read error. The V and J genes are TRBV7-8 and TRBJ2-3, with TRBD2 matching 8 bases. V lost 1 base to trimming and J lost 4 bases; unmatched junction nucleotides: 4. Germline V CDR1 and CDR2: SGHVS, FQNEAQ. This CDR3 is built from 15 residues. The CDR3 region has the DNA TGTGCCAGCAGCTTAGGGCGGGGGGTCGCAGATACGCAGTATTTT. It codes for CASSLGRGVADTQYF. The full variable domain, with the rest looked up from reference TRBV7-8 and TRBJ2-3, is GAGVSQSPRYKVAKRGQDVALRCDPISGHVSLFWYQQALGQGPEFLTYFQNEAQLDKSGLPSDRFFAERPEGSVSTLKIQRTQQEDSAVYLCASSLGRGVADTQYFGPGTRLTVL.